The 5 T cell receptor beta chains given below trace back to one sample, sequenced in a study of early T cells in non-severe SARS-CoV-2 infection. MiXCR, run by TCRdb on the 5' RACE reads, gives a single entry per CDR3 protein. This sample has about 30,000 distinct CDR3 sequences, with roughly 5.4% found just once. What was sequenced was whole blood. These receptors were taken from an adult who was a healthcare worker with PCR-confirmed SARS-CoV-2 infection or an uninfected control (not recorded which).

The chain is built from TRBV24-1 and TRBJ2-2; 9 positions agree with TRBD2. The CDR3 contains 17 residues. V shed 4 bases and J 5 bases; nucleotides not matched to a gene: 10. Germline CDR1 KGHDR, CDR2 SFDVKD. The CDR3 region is CATSEIAGARNTGELFF. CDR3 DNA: TGTGCCACCAGTGAAATAGCGGGAGCCCGTAATACCGGGGAGCTGTTTTTT.

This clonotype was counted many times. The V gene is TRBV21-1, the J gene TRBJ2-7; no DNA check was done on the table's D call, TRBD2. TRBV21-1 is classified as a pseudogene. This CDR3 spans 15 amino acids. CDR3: CASSKAVEGSYEQYF. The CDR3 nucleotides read TGTGCCAGCAGCAAAGCGGTGGAGGGCTCCTACGAGCAGTACTTC.

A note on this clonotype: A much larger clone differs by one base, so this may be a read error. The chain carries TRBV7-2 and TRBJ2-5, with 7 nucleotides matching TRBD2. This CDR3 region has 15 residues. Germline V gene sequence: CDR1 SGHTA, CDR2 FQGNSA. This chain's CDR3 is CAGSLGFRGEETQYF. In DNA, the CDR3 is TGTGCCGGCAGCTTAGGATTTCGGGGGGAAGAGACCCAGTACTTC.

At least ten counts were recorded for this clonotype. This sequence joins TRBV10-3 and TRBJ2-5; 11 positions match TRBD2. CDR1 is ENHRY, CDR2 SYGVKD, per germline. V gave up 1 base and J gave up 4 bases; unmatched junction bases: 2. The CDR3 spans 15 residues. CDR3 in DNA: TGTGCCATCAGTGAGTGGCTAGCGGGAGGAGAGACCCAGTACTTC. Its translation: CAISEWLAGGETQYF.

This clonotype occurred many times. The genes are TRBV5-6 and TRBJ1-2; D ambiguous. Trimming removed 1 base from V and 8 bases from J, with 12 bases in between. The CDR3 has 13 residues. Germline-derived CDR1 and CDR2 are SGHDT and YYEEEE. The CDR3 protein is CASSLWGPSGYTF. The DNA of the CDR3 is TGTGCCAGCAGCTTGTGGGGTCCCTCAGGCTACACCTTC.